These 26 T cell receptor beta chains were sequenced from one sample in a study of cytomegalovirus exposure and HLA in healthy donors. Amplification used 60 Vbeta primers and 13 Jbeta primers. Method: immunoSEQ multiplex PCR; TCRdb's copy keeps in-frame clones and lacks some. Of 110,000 or so clones listed, 60% to 75% are singletons. Sequencing input: PBMCs. These receptors were collected from a woman aged 40 to 55 in good health and CMV-seropositive.

This clone occurred once. The chain recombines TRBV5-8 with TRBJ1-1; 9 bases agree with TRBD1. Germline V CDR1 and CDR2: SGHTS, YDEGEE. This CDR3 is built from 13 residues. V was clipped by 4 bases and J by 6 bases; unmatched bases: 4. This CDR3 is CASSRDRASEAFF. The CDR3 DNA reads TGTGCCAGCAGCAGGGACAGGGCATCTGAAGCTTTCTTT.

This rearrangement joins TRBV30 to TRBJ2-5, with TRBD1 matching over 11 bases. CDR3 length: 13 amino acids. The germline V gene has CDR1 GTSNPN and CDR2 SVGIG (reference sequence). V was clipped by 3 bases and J by 11 bases; unmatched bases: 8. The CDR3 region has the DNA TGTGCCTGGAGACAGGACAGGGGGCACGCGCAGTACTTC. It encodes CAWRQDRGHAQYF.

This clone showed up just once. The genes are TRBV18 and TRBJ2-5; TRBD1 matches 9 bases. Germline trimming cut 6 bases from V and 4 bases from J; bases unmatched to any gene: 6. The CDR3 totals 14 residues. CDR1 is KGHSH and CDR2 is LQKENI in the germline V gene. CDR3 in DNA: TGTGCCAGCTCCCCGGGACAGGGAAGAGAGACCCAGTACTTC. It is translated as CASSPGQGRETQYF. Supplemented by reference TRBV18 and TRBJ2-5, the full variable domain reads NAGVMQNPRHLVRRRGQEARLRCSPMKGHSHVYWYRQLPEEGLKFMVYLQKENIIDESGMPKERFSAEFPKEGPSILRIQQVVRGDSAAYFCASSPGQGRETQYFGPGTRLLVL.

This rearrangement joins TRBV27 to TRBJ1-1; D unclear. This CDR3 is 14 amino acids long. Germline values: CDR1 MNHEY, CDR2 SMNVEV (reference sequence). The V end lost 3 bases, the J end lost 4 bases, and 12 bases lay between the germline ends. The DNA of the CDR3 is TGTGCCAGCAGTTTCAGAGGAGAAAGCACTGAAGCTTTCTTT. Protein product: CASSFRGESTEAFF.

V gene TRBV27 combines with J gene TRBJ1-2; D call uncertain. CDR1 is MNHEY and CDR2 is SMNVEV in the germline V gene (reference sequence). V lost 3 bases and J lost 9, with 14 bases in between. The CDR3 contains 13 residues. The CDR3 DNA follows: TGTGCCAGCAGTTTGAGTGGTGCGAGTAGCTACACCTTC. Translated, it gives CASSLSGASSYTF.

Remarks on this clone: The junction departs from germline at one end; a sequencing error may be responsible. The CDR3 here is CASSLALSAATLYF. The CDR3 DNA is TGTGCCAGCAGCTTAGCGTTAAGCGCAGCGACCCTGTACTTC. The V call is TRBV7-9, the J call TRBJ2-5, with D hard to call. This CDR3 has 14 residues. Per the germline V gene, CDR1 is SEHNR and CDR2 is FQNEAQ (reference sequence).

The chain links TRBV10-3 to TRBJ1-4, with 7 bases matching TRBD1. The CDR3 covers 15 residues. The germline gives CDR1 ENHRY, CDR2 SYGVKD. The V gene end was trimmed by 4 bases and the J gene end by 3 bases; junction bases not matched to a gene: 5. CDR3 nucleotide sequence: TGTGCCATCAGTGGGGGGACAGATCCTAATGAAAAACTGTTTTTT. This codes for CAISGGTDPNEKLFF.

The chain links TRBV27 to TRBJ2-5; 11 nucleotides match TRBD2. Germline CDR1 reads MNHEY; CDR2 reads SMNVEV (reference sequence). This CDR3 region has 14 residues. The trim removed 3 bases at V and 9 bases at J, leaving 6 bases unmatched. The CDR3 region is CASSFGTSGEAQYF. For the CDR3, the DNA is TGTGCCAGCAGTTTCGGGACTAGCGGTGAGGCCCAGTACTTC.

The chain is built from TRBV7-9 and TRBJ1-1; no firm D call. Trimming stripped 5 bases from V and 1 base from J, with 5 bases between. Germline loops: CDR1 SEHNR, CDR2 FQNEAQ (reference sequence). This CDR3 comprises 12 residues. CDR3 loop: CASSVQNTEAFF. The DNA for the CDR3 is TGTGCCAGCAGCGTTCAGAACACTGAAGCTTTCTTT.

The DNA for the CDR3 is TGTGCCAGCAGGACGGGTGAAAAACTGTTTTTT. This translates into CASRTGEKLFF. V gene TRBV27 combines with J gene TRBJ1-4; D not certain. The CDR3 length is 11 residues. Trimming shortened V by 6 bases and J by 7 bases, and 6 bases separated the two germline ends. Looked up from germline, CDR1 is MNHEY and CDR2 is SMNVEV (reference sequence).

The rearrangement joins TRBV2 to TRBJ1-2; a possible D gene is TRBD1 (5 bases). Deletions cut 5 bases from V and 3 bases from J, with 19 bases between. The germline V gene has CDR1 SNHLY and CDR2 FYNNEI. This CDR3 is built from 16 residues. The CDR3 sequence: CASSYRRAGGYYGYTF. The CDR3 nucleotides read TGTGCCAGCAGTTATCGACGGGCGGGGGGTTACTATGGCTACACCTTC.

The J gene is TRBJ2-4, the V gene TRBV30; 9 nucleotides line up with TRBD2. The CDR3 is 15 residues long. The V and J ends lost 2 bases and 3 bases, in that order; junction bases with no gene match: 5. The germline V gene encodes CDR1 GTSNPN and CDR2 SVGIG (reference sequence). The CDR3 is CAWSPLTSGKNIQYF. The CDR3 nucleotides are TGTGCCTGGAGTCCGCTGACTAGCGGCAAAAACATTCAGTACTTC. Together with reference TRBV30 and TRBJ2-4, the CDR3 gives the full variable domain: SQTIHQWPATLVQPVGSPLSLECTVEGTSNPNLYWYRQAAGRGLQLLFYSVGIGQISSEVPQNLSASRPQDRQFILSSKKLLLSDSGFYLCAWSPLTSGKNIQYFGAGTRLSVL.

This sequence joins TRBV7-2 and TRBJ2-2; 8 bases match TRBD2. The V segment lost 4 bases and the J segment 4 bases; nucleotides outside the gene matches: 11. Germline lookup yields CDR1 SGHTA and CDR2 FQGNSA. This CDR3 region has 17 residues. The CDR3 DNA reads as TGTGCCAGCAGCTATAATCACGGGGGGGCAGTCACCGGGGAGCTGTTTTTT. Its translation: CASSYNHGGAVTGELFF. Looking up the rest from reference TRBV7-2 and TRBJ2-2 gives the full variable domain: GAGVSQSPSNKVTEKGKDVELRCDPISGHTALYWYRQSLGQGLEFLIYFQGNSAPDKSGLPSDRFSAERTGGSVSTLTIQRTQQEDSAVYLCASSYNHGGAVTGELFFGEGSRLTVL.

The chain has TRBV19 and TRBJ1-3; 8 bases fit TRBD1. The junction had 3 bases not matched to a gene; V was cut back by 6 bases and J by 2 bases. CDR1 LNHDA and CDR2 SQIVND come from the germline V gene (reference sequence). The CDR3 contains 14 residues. The CDR3 reads CASRTGEAGNTIYF. DNA for the CDR3: TGTGCCAGTAGGACAGGGGAGGCTGGAAACACCATATATTTT.

This clone has just a few counts. V gene TRBV6-5 combines with J gene TRBJ2-4; 9 nucleotides match TRBD1. The J segment lost 9 bases and the V segment lost 1 base, leaving 4 bases of the junction unmatched. The CDR3 has 14 amino acids. Germline V CDR1 and CDR2: MNHEY, SVGAGI. CDR3 region: CASSYLQGAGIQYF. In DNA form, the CDR3 reads TGTGCCAGCAGTTACTTACAGGGGGCCGGCATTCAGTACTTC.

The chain employs TRBV7-6 and TRBJ2-5, with D perhaps TRBD1 (7 bases). The DNA matches TRBJ2-7 better at its end, which makes the J call doubtful. The CDR3 totals 15 residues. Germline V lookup: CDR1 SGHVS, CDR2 FNYEAQ. CDR3 DNA sequence: TGTGCCAGCAGCGCGGGACAGCTTGGCTCCTACGAGCAGTACTTC. Its protein product is CASSAGQLGSYEQYF.

The chain recombines TRBV30 with TRBJ1-5; 7 positions match TRBD1. Germline CDR1 reads GTSNPN; CDR2 reads SVGIG (reference sequence). J lost 5 bases, V lost 1 base, and 2 bases had no gene match. This CDR3 comprises 13 residues. CDR3 nucleotide sequence: TGTGCCTGGAGTGGAGGGGGCGATCAGCCCCAGCATTTT. Its protein product is CAWSGGGDQPQHF.

This clone was detected only a few times. The chain has TRBV19 and TRBJ2-7; the match to TRBD1 covers 9 bases. Germline trimming cut 5 bases from V and 3 bases from J; bases unmatched to any gene: 17. Germline V CDR1 and CDR2: LNHDA, SQIVND (reference sequence). There are 18 residues in the CDR3. The chain's CDR3 is CASSRKGDRETSIYEQYF. As DNA, the CDR3 is TGTGCCAGTAGTCGGAAAGGGGACAGGGAAACTTCGATCTACGAGCAGTACTTC.

This clone has only a few counts. The rearrangement links TRBV10-3 to TRBJ2-3; D unclear. The germline CDR1 and CDR2 sequences are ENHRY and SYGVKD. Trimming shortened V by 2 bases and J by 1 base, and 13 bases separated the two germline ends. CDR3 length equals 16 residues. CDR3 amino acids: CAISEAPGRRTDTQYF. Written as DNA, the CDR3 is TGTGCCATCAGTGAGGCCCCTGGGCGACGCACAGATACGCAGTATTTT.

V is TRBV18 and J is TRBJ2-7; D perhaps matches TRBD2 (6 bases). The V end was cut by 10 bases, the J end by 7 bases, with 23 bases between. CDR3 size: 14 residues. Germline V lookup: CDR1 KGHSH, CDR2 LQKENI. The CDR3 coding sequence is TGTGCCACACGGGTACGCCTCAAGGAGGGGGAGCAGTACTTC. This encodes CATRVRLKEGEQYF.

The rearrangement joins TRBV30 to TRBJ1-5, with D possibly being TRBD1 (6 bases). Deletions cut 8 bases from V and 3 bases from J, with 14 bases between. CDR3 length: 13 amino acids. The V gene's germline CDR1 is GTSNPN and CDR2 SVGIG (reference sequence). This CDR3 is CAEGEGLNQPQHF. CDR3 bases: TGTGCCGAGGGGGAGGGCCTCAATCAGCCCCAGCATTTT.

In this sample, this clone turned up once. The chain joins TRBV27 to TRBJ2-7, with TRBD2 as a possible D gene (6 bases). This CDR3 is built from 15 residues. Trimming left V 4 bases short and J 9 bases short, with 22 bases between. Germline V CDR1 and CDR2: MNHEY, SMNVEV (reference sequence). Written as DNA, the CDR3 is TGTGCCAGCAGTTACGTTGGCGGGGACGCATCTTCGCAGTACTTC. Residues: CASSYVGGDASSQYF.

The V gene is TRBV4-3, the J gene TRBJ2-1, with 7 bases aligning to TRBD2. Per the germline V gene, CDR1 is LGHNA and CDR2 is YSLEER. There are 18 residues in the CDR3. Losses at the gene ends were 0 bases for V and 0 bases for J; bases not matched to a gene: 8. The CDR3 here is CASSQDPSGLSSYNEQFF. The CDR3, as DNA: TGCGCCAGCAGCCAAGACCCTAGCGGACTAAGCTCCTACAATGAGCAGTTCTTC.

This CDR3 reads CASSLQGVGNQPQHF. In DNA, the CDR3 is TGTGCCAGCAGTTTACAGGGGGTAGGGAATCAGCCCCAGCATTTT. The chain is built from TRBV28 and TRBJ1-5, with 7 bases that match TRBD1. CDR1 and CDR2 (germline): MDHEN, SYDVKM. The CDR3 is 15 amino acids. V shed 2 bases, J shed 4 bases, and the junction held 5 bases outside the gene matches.

This clone was seen a handful of times. The V call is TRBV19, the J call TRBJ2-3; 8 bases are shared with TRBD2. Looked up from germline, CDR1 is LNHDA and CDR2 is SQIVND (reference sequence). This CDR3 spans 13 amino acids. Losses at the gene ends were 6 bases for V and 3 bases for J; bases not matched to a gene: 2. DNA of the CDR3: TGTGCCAGTAGCGGGAGGGTGACAGATACGCAGTATTTT. This gives the protein CASSGRVTDTQYF.

The chain recombines TRBV6-6 with TRBJ1-1; the D gene is possibly TRBD1 (5 bases). Per the germline V gene, CDR1 is MNHNY and CDR2 is SVGAGI (reference sequence). V was pared by 7 bases and J by 4 bases, with 19 bases between. The CDR3 spans 15 residues. CDR3 in DNA: TGTGCCAGCACCTGGGGGAGGGCTATTTTCACTGAAGCTTTCTTT. Encoded protein: CASTWGRAIFTEAFF.